The rows below give T cell receptor beta chains drawn from one sample of a study of neurological immune-mediated disorders. Each CDR3 protein is one row after TCRdb ran MiXCR on the 5' RACE reads. The data contain about 120,000 distinct CDR3 sequences, 3% to 3.5% of them singletons. Sequencing was done on a sample of PBMCs. These TCRs come from a woman under 40 with multiple sclerosis. CDR3s include the opening cysteine and the closing phenylalanine or tryptophan. D genes are given only for firm matches. The size entry is marked missing in some rows and otherwise reads once, few, many or a size class.

>TRBJ2-3|NA|TRBV12-3/TRBV12-4|TRBD2
CASNLATSQTDTQYF
TGTGCCAGCAACCTGGCGACTAGCCAGACAGATACGCAGTATTTT
>TRBJ1-1|many|TRBV4-3|NA
CASSQDRTTNTEAFF
TGCGCCAGCAGCCAAGATAGGACAACTAACACTGAAGCTTTCTTT
>TRBJ2-4|few|TRBV5-1|NA
CASSLGGGSDIQYF
TGCGCCAGCAGCTTGGGTGGAGGGAGCGACATTCAGTACTTC
>TRBJ2-3|many|TRBV7-6|TRBD1
CASSFSGQGTDTQYF
TGTGCCAGCAGCTTCTCGGGACAGGGTACAGATACGCAGTATTTT
>TRBJ1-1|many|TRBV20-1|NA
CSARDLSRTLNTEAFF
TGCAGTGCTAGAGATCTAAGCAGGACACTGAACACTGAAGCTTTCTTT
>TRBJ2-3|many|TRBV28|NA
CASSNTNPNPDTQYF
TGTGCCAGCAGTAACACTAACCCAAACCCCGATACGCAGTATTTT
>TRBJ2-7|many|TRBV10-3|TRBD2
CAISEEGGGPSGLAPYEQYF
TGTGCCATCAGTGAAGAAGGAGGGGGACCCTCGGGACTAGCGCCCTACGAGCAGTACTTC
>TRBJ2-3|NA|TRBV20-1|TRBD1
CSASGQTSPDTQYF
TGCAGTGCGTCGGGACAGACCTCCCCAGATACGCAGTATTTT
>TRBJ1-1|NA|TRBV5-1|TRBD1
CASSLGQGSEAFF
TGCGCCAGCAGCCTGGGACAGGGATCTGAAGCTTTCTTT
>TRBJ2-6|NA|TRBV30|NA
CAWSTGANVLTF
TGTGCCTGGAGTACCGGGGCCAACGTCCTGACTTTC